The clone carrying this T cell receptor (beta chain) was picked up a small number of times. Its antigen is still unknown. At one end the junction does not follow the germline gene, possibly because of a read error. TCRalpha and TCRbeta libraries used 5'RACE with constant-segment primers and UMIs. A single record per CDR3 protein comes from TCRdb applying MiXCR to the 5' RACE reads. The data show some 290,000 distinct CDR3 sequences, about 17% seen once. This CDR3 has 13 residues. Germline CDR1 is MNHEY and CDR2 is SVGEGT. The source of the sample is a study of T-cell memory formation after mild COVID-19. General observations from the study: Contracting CD4+ clones lay largely in CM and EM, with CD8+ ones residing in EMRA. Proof of SARS-CoV-2 specificity was absent for the second-wave clones that crested on day 37. Clones that got smaller from day 15 to 85 had even CD4/CD8, while clones growing later tipped toward CD4+.

Source material: PBMCs or a T cell subset sorted from them (not recorded which). This receptor was identified in a man between 18 and 29 years old who had mild COVID-19 (a few samples of this study predate the infection). Cell type and time point are not known. The genes are TRBV6-2 or TRBV6-3 and TRBJ2-7; perhaps TRBD2 as D (6 bases). The CDR3 protein is CASSAGSSHEQYF. In nucleotides, the CDR3 is TGTGCCAGCAGCGCGGGATCCTCCCACGAGCAGTACTTC.